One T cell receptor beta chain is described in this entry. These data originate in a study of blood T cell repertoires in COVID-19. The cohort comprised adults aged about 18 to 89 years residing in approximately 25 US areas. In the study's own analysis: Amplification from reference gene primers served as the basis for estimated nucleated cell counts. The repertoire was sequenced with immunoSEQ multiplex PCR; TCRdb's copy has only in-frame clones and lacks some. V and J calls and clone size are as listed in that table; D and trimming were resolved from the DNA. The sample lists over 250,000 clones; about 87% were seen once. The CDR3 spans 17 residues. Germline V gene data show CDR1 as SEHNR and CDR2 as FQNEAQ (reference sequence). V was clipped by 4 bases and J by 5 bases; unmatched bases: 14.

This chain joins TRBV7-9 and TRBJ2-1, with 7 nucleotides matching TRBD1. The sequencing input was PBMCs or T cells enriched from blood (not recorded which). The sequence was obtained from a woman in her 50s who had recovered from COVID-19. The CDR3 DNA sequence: TGTGCCAGCAGCTCAGAGCTCAGGGGGTACTACGACAATGAGCAGTTCTTC. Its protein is CASSSELRGYYDNEQFF.